The T cell receptor (beta chain) under discussion was sequenced for a study of human T cells and chemical hapten exposure. Study findings and constraints: The donor cohort had alopecia, so its immune response may not match that of healthy people. Expanded TCRs created a significantly greater count of big CDR3 similarity clusters than controls did.

TCRdb reanalysed the RACE reads using MiXCR and keeps one entry per CDR3 protein. This table has roughly 43,000 distinct CDR3 sequences, 9.6% appearing once. As for time point: patch test 2, 6 weeks after DPC sensitization. Treatment denoted: therapeutic diphenylcyclopropenone sensitization with weekly scalp DPC. Unfractionated whole blood was the source of the extracted total RNA. CDR1 is SQVTM and CDR2 is ANQGSEA in the germline V gene. V was trimmed by 6 bases and J by 4 bases, leaving 18 bases between them. The CDR3 is 14 amino acids. This clonotype was observed many times. What it binds is unknown.

Specimen: whole blood, collected in connection with sensitization to the hapten diphenylcyclopropenone (DPC). The rearrangement links TRBV29-1 to TRBJ1-1; the D gene is possibly TRBD1 (5 bases). This receptor was obtained from a woman younger than 45 with alopecia areata. Some clones in this sample may be carry-over from other donors' samples. CDR3 amino acids: CSVQFQGWITEAFF. CDR3 coding DNA: TGCAGCGTCCAGTTTCAGGGATGGATCACTGAAGCTTTCTTT.